Sequencing of this T cell receptor (beta chain) was carried out in a study of cytomegalovirus exposure and HLA in healthy donors. Primers: 60 Vbeta forward and 13 Jbeta reverse. Here immunoSEQ multiplex PCR was the method, and the copy in TCRdb shows in-frame clones only, minus some. The sample yields more than 75,000 clones, around 79% seen once. The CDR3 runs to 14 residues. V shed 5 bases and J shed 2 bases, with 9 bases lying between them. CDR1 and CDR2 (germline): SGHTA, FQGNSA. The sequencing sample was made of PBMCs. This sequence was found in a woman in her thirties or forties in good health and CMV-seropositive. This chain joins TRBV7-2 and TRBJ2-2; D is unresolved. The DNA of the CDR3 is TGTGCCAGCAGCCCTTTATTTAACACCGGGGAGCTGTTTTTT. Protein sequence: CASSPLFNTGELFF.